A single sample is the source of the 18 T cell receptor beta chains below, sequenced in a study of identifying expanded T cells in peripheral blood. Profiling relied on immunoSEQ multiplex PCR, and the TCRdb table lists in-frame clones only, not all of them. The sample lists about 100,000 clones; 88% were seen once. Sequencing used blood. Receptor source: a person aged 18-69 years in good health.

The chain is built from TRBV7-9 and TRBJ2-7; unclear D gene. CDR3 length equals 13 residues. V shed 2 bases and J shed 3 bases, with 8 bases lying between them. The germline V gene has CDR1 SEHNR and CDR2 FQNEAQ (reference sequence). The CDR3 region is CASSLHLNYEQYF. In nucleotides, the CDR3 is TGTGCCAGCAGCTTACACTTAAACTACGAGCAGTACTTC.

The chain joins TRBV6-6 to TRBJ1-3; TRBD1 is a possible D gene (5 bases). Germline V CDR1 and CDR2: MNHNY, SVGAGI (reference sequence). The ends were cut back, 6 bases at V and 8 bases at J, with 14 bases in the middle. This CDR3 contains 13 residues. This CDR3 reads CASSNRDRDTIYF. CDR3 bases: TGTGCCAGCAGCAACCGGGACCGAGACACCATATATTTT.

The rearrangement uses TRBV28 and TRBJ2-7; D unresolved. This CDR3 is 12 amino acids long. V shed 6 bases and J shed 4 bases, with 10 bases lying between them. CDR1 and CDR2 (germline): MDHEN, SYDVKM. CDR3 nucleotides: TGTGCCAGCAGACCCCAGGTTTACGAGCAGTACTTC. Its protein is CASRPQVYEQYF.

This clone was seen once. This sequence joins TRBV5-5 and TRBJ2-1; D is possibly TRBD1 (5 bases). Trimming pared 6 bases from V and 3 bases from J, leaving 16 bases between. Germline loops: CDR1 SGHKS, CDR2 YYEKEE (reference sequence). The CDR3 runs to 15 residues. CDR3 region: CASTLGQLSYNEQFF. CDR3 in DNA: TGTGCCAGCACTTTAGGACAACTGAGCTACAATGAGCAGTTCTTC.

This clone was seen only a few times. This CDR3 reads CASSLMGQGVWEQYF. DNA of the CDR3: TGTGCCAGCAGCTTGATGGGACAGGGGGTGTGGGAGCAGTACTTC. This chain uses TRBV7-2 with TRBJ2-7, with 11 bases that match TRBD1. CDR3 length: 15 amino acids. In germline, CDR1 is SGHTA, CDR2 FQGNSA. V was pared by 3 bases and J by 7 bases, with 8 bases of the junction left unmatched.

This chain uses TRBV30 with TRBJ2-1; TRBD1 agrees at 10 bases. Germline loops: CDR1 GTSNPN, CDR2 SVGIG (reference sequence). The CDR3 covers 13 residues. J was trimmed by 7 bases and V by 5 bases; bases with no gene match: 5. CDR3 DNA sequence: TGTGCCTGGTCTCGGGACAGGGGTAATGAGCAGTTCTTC. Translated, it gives CAWSRDRGNEQFF.

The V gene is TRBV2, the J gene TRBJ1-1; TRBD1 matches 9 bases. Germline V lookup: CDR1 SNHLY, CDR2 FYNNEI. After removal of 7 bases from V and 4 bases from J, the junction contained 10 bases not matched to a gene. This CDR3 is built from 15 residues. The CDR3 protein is CASTPTGGVSTEAFF. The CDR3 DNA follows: TGTGCCAGCACCCCGACAGGGGGAGTCTCCACTGAAGCTTTCTTT.

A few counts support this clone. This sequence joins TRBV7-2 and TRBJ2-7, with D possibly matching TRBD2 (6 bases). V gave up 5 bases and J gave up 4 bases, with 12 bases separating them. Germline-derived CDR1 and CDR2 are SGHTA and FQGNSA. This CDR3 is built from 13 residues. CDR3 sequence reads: CASSDGTWYEQYF. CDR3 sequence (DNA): TGTGCCAGCAGCGACGGGACTTGGTACGAGCAGTACTTC.

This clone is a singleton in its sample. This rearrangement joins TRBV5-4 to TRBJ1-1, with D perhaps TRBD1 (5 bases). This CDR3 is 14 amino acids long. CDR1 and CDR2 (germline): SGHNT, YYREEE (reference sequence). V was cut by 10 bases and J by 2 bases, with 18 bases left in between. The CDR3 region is CAGSLSGPNTEAFF. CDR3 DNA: TGTGCCGGTAGTCTTTCGGGGCCCAACACTGAAGCTTTCTTT.

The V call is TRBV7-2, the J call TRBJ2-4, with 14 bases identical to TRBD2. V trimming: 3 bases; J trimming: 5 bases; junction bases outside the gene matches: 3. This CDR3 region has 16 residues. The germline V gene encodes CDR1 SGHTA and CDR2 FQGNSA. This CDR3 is CASSLGTSGGQNIQYF. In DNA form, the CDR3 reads TGTGCCAGCAGCTTGGGGACTAGCGGGGGCCAAAACATTCAGTACTTC. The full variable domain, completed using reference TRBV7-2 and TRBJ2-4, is GAGVSQSPSNKVTEKGKDVELRCDPISGHTALYWYRQSLGQGLEFLIYFQGNSAPDKSGLPSDRFSAERTGGSVSTLTIQRTQQEDSAVYLCASSLGTSGGQNIQYFGAGTRLSVL.

The CDR3 bases are TGTGCCAGCAGCTTAGCGGGGACTAGCGGCTCCTACGAGCAGTACTTC. The encoded protein is CASSLAGTSGSYEQYF. This sequence joins TRBV7-2 and TRBJ2-7, with TRBD2 identical over 11 bases. Trimming cost V 0 bases and J 0 bases; bases outside gene matches: 1. The CDR3 contains 16 residues. Germline V gene data show CDR1 as SGHTA and CDR2 as FQGNSA. The full variable domain, in which reference TRBV7-2 and TRBJ2-7 provide the parts outside the CDR3, is GAGVSQSPSNKVTEKGKDVELRCDPISGHTALYWYRQSLGQGLEFLIYFQGNSAPDKSGLPSDRFSAERTGGSVSTLTIQRTQQEDSAVYLCASSLAGTSGSYEQYFGPGTRLTVT.

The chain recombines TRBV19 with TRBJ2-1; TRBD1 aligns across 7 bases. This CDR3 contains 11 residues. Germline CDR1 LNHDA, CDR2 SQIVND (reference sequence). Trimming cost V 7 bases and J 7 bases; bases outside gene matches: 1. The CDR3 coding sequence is TGTGCCAGTAAGGGGGCTAATGAGCAGTTCTTC. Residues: CASKGANEQFF.

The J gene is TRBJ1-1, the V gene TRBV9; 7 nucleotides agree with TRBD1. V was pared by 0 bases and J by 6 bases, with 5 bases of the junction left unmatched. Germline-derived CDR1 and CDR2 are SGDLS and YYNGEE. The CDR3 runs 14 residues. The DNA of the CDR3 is TGTGCCAGCAGCGTAGAAGGGGGCGACTCTGAAGCTTTCTTT. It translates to CASSVEGGDSEAFF.

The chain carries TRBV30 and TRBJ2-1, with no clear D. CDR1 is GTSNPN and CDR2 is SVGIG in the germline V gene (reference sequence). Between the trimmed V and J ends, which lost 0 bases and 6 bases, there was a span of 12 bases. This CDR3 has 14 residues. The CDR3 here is CAWSVGPQRNEQFF. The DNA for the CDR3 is TGTGCCTGGAGTGTAGGGCCACAACGCAATGAGCAGTTCTTC.

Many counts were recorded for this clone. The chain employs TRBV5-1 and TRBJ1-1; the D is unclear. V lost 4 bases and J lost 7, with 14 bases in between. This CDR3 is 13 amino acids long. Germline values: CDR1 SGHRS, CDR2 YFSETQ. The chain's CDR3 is CASSRGRRSEAFF. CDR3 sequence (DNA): TGCGCCAGCAGCCGAGGCCGTCGAAGTGAAGCTTTCTTT. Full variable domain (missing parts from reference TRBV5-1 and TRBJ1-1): KAGVTQTPRYLIKTRGQQVTLSCSPISGHRSVSWYQQTPGQGLQFLFEYFSETQRNKGNFPGRFSGRQFSNSRSEMNVSTLELGDSALYLCASSRGRRSEAFFGQGTRLTVV.

The chain's CDR3 is CAIRMQIDYNSPLHF. The DNA of the CDR3 is TGTGCCATCAGAATGCAGATAGACTATAATTCACCCCTCCACTTT. The J gene is TRBJ1-6, the V gene TRBV10-3, with D unclear. The V gene lost 6 bases and the J gene lost 3 bases, with 12 bases spanning the gap. The CDR3 is 15 residues long. Germline values: CDR1 ENHRY, CDR2 SYGVKD.

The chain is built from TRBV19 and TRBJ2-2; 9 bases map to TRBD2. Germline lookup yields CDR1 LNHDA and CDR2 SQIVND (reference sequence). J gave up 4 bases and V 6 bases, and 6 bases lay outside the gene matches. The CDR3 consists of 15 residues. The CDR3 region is CASRSAGGPTGELFF. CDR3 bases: TGTGCCAGTAGATCGGCGGGGGGGCCCACCGGGGAGCTGTTTTTT.

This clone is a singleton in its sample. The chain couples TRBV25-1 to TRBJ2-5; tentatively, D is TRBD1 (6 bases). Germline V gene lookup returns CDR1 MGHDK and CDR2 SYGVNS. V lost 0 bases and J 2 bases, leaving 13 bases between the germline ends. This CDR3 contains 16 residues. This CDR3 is CASSEYAGALQETQYF. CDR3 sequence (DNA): TGTGCCAGCAGTGAATACGCAGGGGCCCTACAAGAGACCCAGTACTTC.